This T cell receptor beta chain derives from a study of CD8+CD57+ T cells in acquired aplastic anemia. Germline V lookup: CDR1 SNHLY, CDR2 FYNNEI. The CDR3 length is 10 residues. V lost 10 bases, J lost 3 bases, and 7 bases lay in between. Genomic DNA was employed as the template in profiling TCR beta VDJ and CDR3. TCRdb re-called the reads with MiXCR, one entry per CDR3 protein. This table holds more than 150,000 distinct CDR3 sequences, under 70% found once. The clonotype comes from a human donor with severe aplastic anemia or a healthy control (not recorded which). The chain links TRBV2 to TRBJ2-7, with D possibly being TRBD2 (5 bases). The sample consisted of sorted CD4+, CD8+, or CD8+CD57+ T cells (not recorded which) from PBMCs. The CDR3 sequence: CAMGSYEQYF. CDR3 nucleotide sequence: TGTGCCATGGGGAGCTACGAGCAGTACTTC.